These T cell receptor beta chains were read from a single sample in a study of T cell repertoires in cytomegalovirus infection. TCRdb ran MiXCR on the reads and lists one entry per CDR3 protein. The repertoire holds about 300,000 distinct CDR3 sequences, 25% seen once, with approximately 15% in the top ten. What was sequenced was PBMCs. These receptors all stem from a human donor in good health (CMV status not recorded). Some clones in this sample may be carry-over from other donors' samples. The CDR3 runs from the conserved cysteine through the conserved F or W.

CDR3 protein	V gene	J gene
CASLTVGGTQYF	TRBV25-1	TRBJ2-5
CASSYSSGWNTEAFF	TRBV6-2/TRBV6-3	TRBJ1-1
CAISESAVLAGGGYYNEQFF	TRBV10-3	TRBJ2-1
CASSLWYDRVSNQPQHF	TRBV28	TRBJ1-5
CASSLDRQRSYNEQFF	TRBV7-2	TRBJ2-1
CASIAGEYNEQFF	TRBV27	TRBJ2-1
CASRGQDFATNEKLFF	TRBV19	TRBJ1-4
CASSHTGAYEQYF	TRBV28	TRBJ2-7
CASSSLGLYEQYF	TRBV28	TRBJ2-7
CASSSWIAKNIQYF	TRBV6-2/TRBV6-3	TRBJ2-4
CASSPQQGGYTF	TRBV7-2	TRBJ1-2
CSARDPPNGWYF	TRBV20-1	TRBJ2-7
CASSLVGLDYNEQFF	TRBV7-2	TRBJ2-1
CSARDRLAGVNTGELFF	TRBV20-1	TRBJ2-2
CASSHSLTGELFF	TRBV4-3	TRBJ2-2